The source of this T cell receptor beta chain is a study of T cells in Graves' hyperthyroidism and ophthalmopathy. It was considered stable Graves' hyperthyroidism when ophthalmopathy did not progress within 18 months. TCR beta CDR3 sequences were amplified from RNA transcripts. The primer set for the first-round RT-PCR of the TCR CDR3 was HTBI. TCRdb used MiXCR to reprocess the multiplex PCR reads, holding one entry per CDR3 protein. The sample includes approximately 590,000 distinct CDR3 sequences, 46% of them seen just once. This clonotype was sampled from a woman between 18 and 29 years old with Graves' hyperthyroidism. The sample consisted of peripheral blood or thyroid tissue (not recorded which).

The DNA of the CDR3 is TGCAGTGCTAGAAAGACAGGGCTCTATAATTCACCCCTCCACTTT. It encodes CSARKTGLYNSPLHF. The chain is built from TRBV20-1 and TRBJ1-6; 7 bases map to TRBD1. This CDR3 is 15 amino acids long. With V trimmed by 2 bases and J by 3 bases, 4 bases remained unmatched. Germline CDR1 DFQATT, CDR2 SNEGSKA (reference sequence).